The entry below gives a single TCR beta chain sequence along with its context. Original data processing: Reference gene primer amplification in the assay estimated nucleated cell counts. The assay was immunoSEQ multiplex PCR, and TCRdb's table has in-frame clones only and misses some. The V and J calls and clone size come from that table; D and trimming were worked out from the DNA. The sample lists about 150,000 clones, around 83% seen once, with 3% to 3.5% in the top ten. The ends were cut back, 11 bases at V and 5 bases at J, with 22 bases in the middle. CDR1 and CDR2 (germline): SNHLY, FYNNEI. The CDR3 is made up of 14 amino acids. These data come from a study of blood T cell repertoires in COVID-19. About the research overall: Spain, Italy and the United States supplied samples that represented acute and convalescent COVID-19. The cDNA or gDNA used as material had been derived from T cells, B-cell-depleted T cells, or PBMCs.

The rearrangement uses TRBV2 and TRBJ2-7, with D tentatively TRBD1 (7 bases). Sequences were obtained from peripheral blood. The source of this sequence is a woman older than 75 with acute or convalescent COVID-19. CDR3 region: CAGHPGGYNDEQYF. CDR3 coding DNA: TGTGCCGGCCACCCAGGGGGGTATAACGACGAGCAGTACTTC.